This T cell receptor (beta chain) was captured by sequencing in a study of T cell changes during pregnancy in multiple sclerosis. Germline trimming cut 1 base from V and 4 bases from J; bases unmatched to any gene: 17. There are 19 residues in the CDR3. From germline, CDR1 is SGHVS and CDR2 FNYEAQ. The table came from immunoSEQ multiplex PCR; TCRdb's copy has only in-frame clones and leaves some out. The repertoire includes approximately 92,000 clones, 80% to 95% of them detected once, and about 2.7% sits in the top ten. The clonotype was recovered from a female donor with multiple sclerosis, enrolled in a pregnancy study. The source material was peripheral blood, sampled in the first trimester of pregnancy. The chain links TRBV7-6 to TRBJ2-7, with 9 positions matching TRBD1. The DNA for the CDR3 is TGTGCCAGCAGCTTAGAGGGAGGACAGGGGAGGGTTGGCACGTACGAGCAGTACTTC. This encodes CASSLEGGQGRVGTYEQYF.